The T cell receptor (beta chain) described here comes from a study of blood T cell repertoires in COVID-19. Study information: Italy, Spain and the United States were the sources of the convalescent and acute COVID-19 samples. The analysed material was cDNA or gDNA that came from T cells, B-cell-depleted T cells, or PBMCs.

This CDR3 is 15 amino acids long. Trimming removed 4 bases at V and 10 bases at J, with 18 bases between. Germline lookup yields CDR1 SGDLS and CDR2 YYNGEE. In the authors' workflow: It was from reference gene primer amplification that nucleated cell counts were estimated. Repertoires were generated with immunoSEQ multiplex PCR, while TCRdb's copy carries only in-frame clones and drops some. V, J and clone size are taken as reported in that table, and D and trimming were inferred from the DNA itself. This sample has about 300,000 clones, with about 87% found just once. This clone was detected only a few times.

The material sequenced was peripheral blood. The TCR was taken from a man in his 70s with acute or convalescent COVID-19. This chain joins TRBV9 and TRBJ1-6; weak D call: TRBD1 (6 bases). CDR3 protein: CASSSTPGAGSPLHF. The CDR3 coding sequence is TGTGCCAGCAGCTCTACACCAGGGGCAGGATCACCCCTCCACTTT.